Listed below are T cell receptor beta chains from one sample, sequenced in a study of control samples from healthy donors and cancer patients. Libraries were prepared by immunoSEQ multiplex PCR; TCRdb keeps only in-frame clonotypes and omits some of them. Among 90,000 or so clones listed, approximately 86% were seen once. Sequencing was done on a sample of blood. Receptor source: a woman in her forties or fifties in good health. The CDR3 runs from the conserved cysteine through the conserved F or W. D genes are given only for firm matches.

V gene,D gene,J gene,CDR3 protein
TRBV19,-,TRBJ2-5,CASSIVGRGGGETQYF
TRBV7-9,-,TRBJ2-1,CASSLWTGESYNEQFF
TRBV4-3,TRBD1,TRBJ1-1,CASSHTQGTGGMNTEAFF
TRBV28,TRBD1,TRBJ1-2,CAIPGGQGDYGYTF
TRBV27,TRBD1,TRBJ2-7,CASSPQGQGAGEQYF
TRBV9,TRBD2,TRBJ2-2,CASTKGTSGTKYGELFF
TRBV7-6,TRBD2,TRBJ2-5,CASSLAKISGSGQETQYF
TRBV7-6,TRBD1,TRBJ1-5,CASSKTGGSQPQHF
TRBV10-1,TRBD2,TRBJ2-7,CASSVASERGYEQYF
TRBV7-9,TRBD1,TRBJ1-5,CASSYGTEGQPQHF
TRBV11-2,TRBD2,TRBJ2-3,CASRQGTSGTWDTQYF
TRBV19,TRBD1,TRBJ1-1,CASSTTGETEAFF
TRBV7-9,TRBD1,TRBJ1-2,CASGPDRGRGYGYTF
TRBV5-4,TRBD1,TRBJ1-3,CASSLGQGSGGNTIYF
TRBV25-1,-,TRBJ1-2,CASSEGGAVQFGYTF
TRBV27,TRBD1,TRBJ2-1,CASCPGTGFSSYNEQFF
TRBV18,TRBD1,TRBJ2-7,CASSLRQGSTYEQYF